What follows are 15 T cell receptor beta chains derived from one specimen sequenced in a study of technical replicates of blood from a few donors. Sequencing was performed with immunoSEQ multiplex PCR; in TCRdb, only in-frame clones are kept and a portion is missing. Of around 80,000 clones detected, around 89% appear once; the ten largest clones hold about 0.41%. Material: T cells isolated from PBMCs. These receptors were obtained from a human donor in good health.

The chain carries TRBV2 and TRBJ1-1; 11 nucleotides line up with TRBD1. Germline V gives CDR1 SNHLY, CDR2 FYNNEI. V trimming: 4 bases; J trimming: 6 bases; junction bases outside the gene matches: 10. The CDR3 runs to 16 residues. This chain's CDR3 is CASSVFPGQGASEAFF. DNA of the CDR3: TGTGCCAGCAGTGTTTTCCCCGGACAGGGGGCTTCTGAAGCTTTCTTT.

This clone was seen once. This chain links TRBV9 with TRBJ2-1, with TRBD2 as a possible D gene (6 bases). Germline loops: CDR1 SGDLS, CDR2 YYNGEE. The V end lost 0 bases, the J end lost 5 bases, and 21 bases lay between the germline ends. This CDR3 has 18 amino acids. The CDR3: CASSVVGRSSVSNNEQFF. In DNA form, the CDR3 reads TGTGCCAGCAGCGTAGTAGGGCGTTCTAGCGTAAGTAACAATGAGCAGTTCTTC.

The J gene is TRBJ2-2, the V gene TRBV2; a weak D match, TRBD2 (5 bases). Germline V gene lookup returns CDR1 SNHLY and CDR2 FYNNEI. The V end lost 6 bases, the J end lost 5 bases, and 10 bases lay between the germline ends. This CDR3 is 13 amino acids long. The CDR3 loop reads CASRLEGTGELFF. The CDR3 DNA sequence: TGTGCCAGCAGACTAGAAGGGACCGGGGAGCTGTTTTTT. Together with reference TRBV2 and TRBJ2-2, the CDR3 gives the full variable domain: EPEVTQTPSHQVTQMGQEVILRCVPISNHLYFYWYRQILGQKVEFLVSFYNNEISEKSEIFDDQFSVERPDGSNFTLKIRSTKLEDSAMYFCASRLEGTGELFFGEGSRLTVL.

This chain joins TRBV19 and TRBJ1-1; no reliable D call. V was trimmed by 5 bases and J by 4 bases, leaving 14 bases between them. Germline V gene lookup returns CDR1 LNHDA and CDR2 SQIVND (reference sequence). The CDR3 extends over 14 amino acids. The CDR3 loop reads CASSPGGTITEAFF. The CDR3 nucleotides read TGTGCCAGTAGTCCGGGTGGTACGATCACTGAAGCTTTCTTT.

The CDR3 region is CASSLRTREETQYF. In DNA form, the CDR3 reads TGTGCCAGCAGCTTACGGACGAGGGAGGAGACCCAGTACTTC. This rearrangement joins TRBV11-3 to TRBJ2-5; D possibly corresponds to TRBD2 (5 bases). The V and J ends lost 2 bases and 5 bases respectively, with 12 bases between them. The CDR3 runs 14 residues. Germline V gene data show CDR1 as SGHNT and CDR2 as YENEEA.

The chain links TRBV19 to TRBJ1-5, with 9 bases that match TRBD1. Per germline, CDR1 LNHDA and CDR2 SQIVND (reference sequence). The CDR3 consists of 18 residues. Unmatched junction bases numbered 8, after V lost 0 bases and J lost 2 bases. The CDR3 DNA sequence: TGTGCCAGTAGTATAGACAGGGACAGGGTCTGGGGCAATCAGCCCCAGCATTTT. Protein sequence: CASSIDRDRVWGNQPQHF. Full variable domain (missing parts from reference TRBV19 and TRBJ1-5): DGGITQSPKYLFRKEGQNVTLSCEQNLNHDAMYWYRQDPGQGLRLIYYSQIVNDFQKGDIAEGYSVSREKKESFPLTVTSAQKNPTAFYLCASSIDRDRVWGNQPQHFGDGTRLSIL.

J is TRBJ2-3 and V is TRBV27; TRBD2 matches 10 bases. Germline assignment: CDR1 MNHEY and CDR2 SMNVEV (reference sequence). V was clipped by 6 bases and J by 1 base; unmatched bases: 4. The CDR3 sequence is 15 residues long. The CDR3: CASSPGLAGTDTQYF. CDR3 sequence (DNA): TGTGCCAGCAGCCCCGGACTAGCGGGCACAGATACGCAGTATTTT.

The chain couples TRBV10-3 to TRBJ2-2, with D possibly matching TRBD1 (5 bases). The CDR3 spans 13 residues. V shed 10 bases and J shed 0 bases, with 9 bases lying between them. Germline CDR1 and CDR2: ENHRY and SYGVKD. The CDR3: CATDTSNTGELFF. The CDR3 nucleotides are TGTGCCACGGACACTTCGAACACCGGGGAGCTGTTTTTT.

This chain links TRBV29-1 with TRBJ2-1; TRBD1 aligns across 9 bases. V lost 7 bases and J lost 3; bases outside the gene matches: 10. The CDR3 spans 15 residues. From germline, CDR1 is SQVTM and CDR2 ANQGSEA. CDR3 nucleotide sequence: TGCAGCGCCAAAAAAGGACAGGGGAACTACAATGAGCAGTTCTTC. Its protein product is CSAKKGQGNYNEQFF.

The CDR3 protein is CASSLMSSGSLGDTQYF. Here the CDR3 DNA reads TGTGCCAGCAGCTTAATGTCTAGCGGGAGCTTAGGAGATACGCAGTATTTT. The V and J genes are TRBV7-8 and TRBJ2-3; 10 nucleotides agree with TRBD2. V shed 2 bases and J 5 bases; nucleotides not matched to a gene: 10. The CDR3 contains 17 residues. The V gene's germline CDR1 is SGHVS and CDR2 FQNEAQ. The variable domain in full, with the rest retrieved from reference TRBV7-8 and TRBJ2-3, is GAGVSQSPRYKVAKRGQDVALRCDPISGHVSLFWYQQALGQGPEFLTYFQNEAQLDKSGLPSDRFFAERPEGSVSTLKIQRTQQEDSAVYLCASSLMSSGSLGDTQYFGPGTRLTVL.

The genes are TRBV27 and TRBJ2-7, with 7 bases fitting TRBD1. J gave up 2 bases and V 4 bases, and 8 bases lay outside the gene matches. Per the germline V gene, CDR1 is MNHEY and CDR2 is SMNVEV (reference sequence). This CDR3 region has 15 residues. CDR3 coding DNA: TGTGCCAGCAGTTACCGGGACAGCGCTCCCTACGAGCAGTACTTC. Protein sequence: CASSYRDSAPYEQYF.

This chain connects TRBV6-5 to TRBJ2-5; D might be TRBD2 (5 bases). Between the trimmed V and J ends, which lost 2 bases and 2 bases, there was a span of 9 bases. The CDR3 length is 14 residues. Germline V gene data show CDR1 as MNHEY and CDR2 as SVGAGI. This CDR3 is CASSYPGVQETQYF. DNA for the CDR3: TGTGCCAGCAGTTACCCCGGGGTACAAGAGACCCAGTACTTC.

The rearrangement joins TRBV5-1 to TRBJ2-6; D not certain. V was trimmed by 1 base and J by 0 bases, leaving 5 bases between them. Germline V gene data show CDR1 as SGHRS and CDR2 as YFSETQ. This CDR3 is built from 15 residues. DNA of the CDR3: TGCGCCAGCAGCTTGCGTAGCTCTGGGGCCAACGTCCTGACTTTC. Translated, it gives CASSLRSSGANVLTF. The full variable domain, with the rest looked up from reference TRBV5-1 and TRBJ2-6, is KAGVTQTPRYLIKTRGQQVTLSCSPISGHRSVSWYQQTPGQGLQFLFEYFSETQRNKGNFPGRFSGRQFSNSRSEMNVSTLELGDSALYLCASSLRSSGANVLTFGAGSRLTVL.

The V call is TRBV7-3, the J call TRBJ2-1; D is uncertain. V shed 3 bases and J shed 9 bases, with 9 bases lying between them. The CDR3 loop spans 12 amino acids. The germline CDR1 and CDR2 sequences are SGHTA and FQGTGA. CDR3 protein: CASSFELTEQFF. In nucleotides, the CDR3 is TGTGCCAGCAGCTTCGAGCTAACTGAGCAGTTCTTC.

The chain is built from TRBV15 and TRBJ2-1, with 7 bases that match TRBD2. Germline V gives CDR1 LNHNV, CDR2 YYDKDF (reference sequence). The ends lost 1 base at V and 2 bases at J; junction bases unmatched: 5. There are 16 residues in the CDR3. The CDR3 region is CATSRGGEGTYNEQFF. DNA for the CDR3: TGTGCCACCAGCAGAGGAGGGGAGGGAACCTACAATGAGCAGTTCTTC.